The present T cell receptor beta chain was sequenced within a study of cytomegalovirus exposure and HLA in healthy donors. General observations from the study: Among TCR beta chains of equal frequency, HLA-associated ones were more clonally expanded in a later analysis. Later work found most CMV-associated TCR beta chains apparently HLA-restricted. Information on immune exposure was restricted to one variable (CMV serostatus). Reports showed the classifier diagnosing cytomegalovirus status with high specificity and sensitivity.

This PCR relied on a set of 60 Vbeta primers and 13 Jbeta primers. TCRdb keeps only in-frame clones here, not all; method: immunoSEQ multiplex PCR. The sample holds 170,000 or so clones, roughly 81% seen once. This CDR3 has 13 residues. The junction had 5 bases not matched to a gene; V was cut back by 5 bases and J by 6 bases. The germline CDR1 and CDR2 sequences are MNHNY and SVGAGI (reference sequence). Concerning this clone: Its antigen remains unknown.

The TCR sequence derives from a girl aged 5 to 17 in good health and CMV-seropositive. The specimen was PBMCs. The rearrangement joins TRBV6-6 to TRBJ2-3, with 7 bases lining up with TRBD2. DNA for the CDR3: TGTGCCAGCAGTATGGGAGGGAGCGATACGCAGTATTTT. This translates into CASSMGGSDTQYF.